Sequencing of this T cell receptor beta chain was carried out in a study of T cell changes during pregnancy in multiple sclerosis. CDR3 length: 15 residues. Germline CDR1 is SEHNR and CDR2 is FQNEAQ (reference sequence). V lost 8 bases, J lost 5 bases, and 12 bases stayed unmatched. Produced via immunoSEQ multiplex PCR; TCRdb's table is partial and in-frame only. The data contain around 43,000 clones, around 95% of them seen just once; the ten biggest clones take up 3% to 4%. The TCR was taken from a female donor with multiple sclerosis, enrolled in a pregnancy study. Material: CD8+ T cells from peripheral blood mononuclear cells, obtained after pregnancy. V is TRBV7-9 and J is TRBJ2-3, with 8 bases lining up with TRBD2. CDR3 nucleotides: TGTGCCAGCTCCGGCAGATCGGGAGGGTTAGATACGCAGTATTTT. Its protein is CASSGRSGGLDTQYF.